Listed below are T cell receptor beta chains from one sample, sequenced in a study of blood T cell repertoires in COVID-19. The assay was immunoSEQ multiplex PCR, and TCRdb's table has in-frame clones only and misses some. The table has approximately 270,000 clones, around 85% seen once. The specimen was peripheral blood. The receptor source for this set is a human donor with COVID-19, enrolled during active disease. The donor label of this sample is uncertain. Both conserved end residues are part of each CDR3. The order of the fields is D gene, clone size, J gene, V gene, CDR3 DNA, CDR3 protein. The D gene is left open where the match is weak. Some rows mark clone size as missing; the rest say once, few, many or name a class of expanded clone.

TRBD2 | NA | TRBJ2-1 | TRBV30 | TGTGCCTGGGCCCGGACTAGCGGAGAGAAGAATGAGCAGTTCTTC | CAWARTSGEKNEQFF
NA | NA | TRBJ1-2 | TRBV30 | TGTGCCTGGAGCTCAGGGAATTATGGCTACACCTTC | CAWSSGNYGYTF
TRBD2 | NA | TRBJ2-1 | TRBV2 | TGTGCCAGCAGCGACATGGCGGGACTAGGGAGAAATGAGCAGTTCTTC | CASSDMAGLGRNEQFF
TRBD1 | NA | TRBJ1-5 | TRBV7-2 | TGTGCCAGCAGCTCCGACAGGGCTGGACAGCCCCAGCATTTT | CASSSDRAGQPQHF
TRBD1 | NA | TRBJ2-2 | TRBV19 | TGTGCCAGTAGACGACAGGGAACCGGGGAGCTGTTTTTT | CASRRQGTGELFF
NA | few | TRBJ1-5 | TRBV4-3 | TGCGCCAGCAGCCAAGACGGTAATGGGGAGTCGCCCCAGCATTTT | CASSQDGNGESPQHF
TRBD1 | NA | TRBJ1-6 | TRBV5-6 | TGTGCCAGCAGCCGGCCGTCAGGGGGCTCCTCACCCCTCCACTTT | CASSRPSGGSSPLHF
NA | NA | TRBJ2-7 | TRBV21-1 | TGTGCCAGCAACCCGGACAGACTGATTAACTACGAGCAGTACTTC | CASNPDRLINYEQYF
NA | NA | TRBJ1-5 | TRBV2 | TGTGCCAGCAGTGAAAGGACAGCGAAGGATCAGCCCCAGCATTTT | CASSERTAKDQPQHF
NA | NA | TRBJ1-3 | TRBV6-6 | TGTGCCAGCAGTCCACGGACAGTCATCTTCTCTGGAAACACCATATATTTT | CASSPRTVIFSGNTIYF
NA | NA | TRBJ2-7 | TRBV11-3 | TGTGCCAGCAGCCGGGGGAGGTCCTCTTACGAGCAGTACTTC | CASSRGRSSYEQYF
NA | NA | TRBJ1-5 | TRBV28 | TGTGCCAGCAGTTCGGGCCCCCAGGGCCAGCATTTT | CASSSGPQGQHF
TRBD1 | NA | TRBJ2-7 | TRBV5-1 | TGCGCCAGCAGCTCAACAGGGGGCACGTCCGAGCAGTACTTC | CASSSTGGTSEQYF
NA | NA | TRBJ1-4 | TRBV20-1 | TGCAGTGCTAGTGGTCAGGGAAATGGAAAACTGTTTTTT | CSASGQGNGKLFF
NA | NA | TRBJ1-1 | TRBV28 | TGTGCCAGCAGTTTCCAATTCGGGAGCACTGAAGCTTTCTTT | CASSFQFGSTEAFF
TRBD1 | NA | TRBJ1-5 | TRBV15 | TGTGCCACCAGCAGAGGGACAGGGGATCTTCAGCCCCAGCATTTT | CATSRGTGDLQPQHF
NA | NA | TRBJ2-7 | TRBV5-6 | TGTGCCAGCAGCTTCCAGGGCGGCGAGCAGTACTTC | CASSFQGGEQYF